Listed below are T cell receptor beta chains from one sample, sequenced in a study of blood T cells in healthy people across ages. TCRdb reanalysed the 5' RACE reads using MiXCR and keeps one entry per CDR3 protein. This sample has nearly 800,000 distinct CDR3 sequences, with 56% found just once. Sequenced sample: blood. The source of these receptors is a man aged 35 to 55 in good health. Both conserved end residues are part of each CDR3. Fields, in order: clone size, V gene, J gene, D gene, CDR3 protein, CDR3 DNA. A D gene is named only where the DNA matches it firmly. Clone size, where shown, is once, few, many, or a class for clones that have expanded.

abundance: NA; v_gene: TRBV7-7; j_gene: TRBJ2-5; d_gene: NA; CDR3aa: CASSLARGSKTETQYF; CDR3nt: TGTGCCAGCAGCTTAGCGAGGGGATCCAAGACGGAGACCCAGTACTTC
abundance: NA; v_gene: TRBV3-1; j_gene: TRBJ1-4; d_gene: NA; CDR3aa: CASSQGPTITPFF; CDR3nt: TGTGCCAGCAGCCAAGGACCCACAATAACTCCGTTTTTT
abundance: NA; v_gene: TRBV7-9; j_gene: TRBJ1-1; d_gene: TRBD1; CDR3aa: CASSLSGMMGTGTFF; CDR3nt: TGTGCCAGCAGCCTATCTGGGATGATGGGGACAGGGACTTTCTTT
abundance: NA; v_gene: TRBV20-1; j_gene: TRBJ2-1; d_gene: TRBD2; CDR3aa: CSADKLAGNYNEQFF; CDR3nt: TGCAGTGCTGATAAACTAGCGGGGAACTACAATGAGCAGTTCTTC
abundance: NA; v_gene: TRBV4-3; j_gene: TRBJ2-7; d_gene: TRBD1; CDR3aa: CASSPRADRASYEQYF; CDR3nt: TGCGCCAGCAGCCCTCGCGCTGACAGGGCGTCCTACGAGCAGTACTTC
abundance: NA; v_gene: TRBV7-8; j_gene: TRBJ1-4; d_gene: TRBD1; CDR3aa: CASSLAGTGMGEKLFF; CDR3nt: TGTGCCAGCAGCTTAGCCGGGACAGGGATGGGCGAAAAACTGTTTTTT
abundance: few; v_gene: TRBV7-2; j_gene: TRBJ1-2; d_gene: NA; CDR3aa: CASSLDGSGNNYGYTF; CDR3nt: TGTGCCAGCAGCTTAGATGGTTCCGGAAATAACTATGGCTACACCTTC
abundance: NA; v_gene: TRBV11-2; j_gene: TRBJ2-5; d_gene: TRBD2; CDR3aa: CASSLEVWGGDETQYF; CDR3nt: TGTGCCAGCAGCTTAGAGGTTTGGGGGGGGGATGAGACCCAGTACTTC
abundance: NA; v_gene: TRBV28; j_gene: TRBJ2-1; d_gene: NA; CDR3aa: CASSLEEKQFF; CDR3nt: TGTGCCAGCAGTTTGGAGGAGAAGCAGTTCTTC
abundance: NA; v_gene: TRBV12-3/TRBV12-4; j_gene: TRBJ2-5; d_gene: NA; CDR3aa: CASSLSLPGPQETQYF; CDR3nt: TGTGCCAGCAGTTTAAGCTTGCCAGGACCCCAAGAGACCCAGTACTTC
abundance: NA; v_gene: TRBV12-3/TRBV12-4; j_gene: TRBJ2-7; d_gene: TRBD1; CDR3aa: CASSYTGTGGEQYF; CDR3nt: TGTGCCAGCAGTTATACCGGGACAGGGGGCGAGCAGTACTTC